These 23 T cell receptor beta chains share one sample of origin, sequenced in a study of blood T cell repertoires in COVID-19. Assay used: immunoSEQ multiplex PCR; TCRdb lists only in-frame clones, some missing. This sample has approximately 220,000 clones; roughly 90% occur once, and the top ten carry about 4%. Sequencing used PBMCs or T cells enriched from blood (not recorded which). These receptors were obtained from a woman between 35 and 50 years old with acute COVID-19.

The genes are TRBV15 and TRBJ1-5; 7 bases are shared with TRBD1. The V and J ends lost 5 bases and 4 bases, in that order; junction bases with no gene match: 8. The CDR3 is made up of 15 amino acids. The germline V gene encodes CDR1 LNHNV and CDR2 YYDKDF (reference sequence). As DNA, the CDR3 is TGTGCCACCAGCCAAGGGGGCTGGATAAATCAGCCCCAGCATTTT. Translating it yields CATSQGGWINQPQHF. Together with reference TRBV15 and TRBJ1-5, the CDR3 gives the full variable domain: DAMVIQNPRYQVTQFGKPVTLSCSQTLNHNVMYWYQQKSSQAPKLLFHYYDKDFNNEADTPDNFQSRRPNTSFCFLDIRSPGLGDTAMYLCATSQGGWINQPQHFGDGTRLSIL.

This clone was counted a few times. This rearrangement joins TRBV28 to TRBJ1-1, with D possibly matching TRBD1 (5 bases). Germline lookup yields CDR1 MDHEN and CDR2 SYDVKM. Trimming shortened V by 3 bases and J by 4 bases, and 21 bases separated the two germline ends. The CDR3 is 17 amino acids. The chain's CDR3 is CASSLAGTVGEGTEAFF. The CDR3 coding sequence is TGTGCCAGCAGTTTGGCAGGGACCGTCGGGGAGGGCACTGAAGCTTTCTTT.

V is TRBV7-9 and J is TRBJ1-6; weak D call: TRBD1 (5 bases). The V gene's germline CDR1 is SEHNR and CDR2 FQNEAQ (reference sequence). V was clipped by 4 bases and J by 10 bases, with 17 bases between them. This CDR3 region has 15 residues. CDR3 DNA sequence: TGTGCCAGCAGCTCATCCGGAGGGGTGCGGTCACCCCTCCACTTT. It is translated as CASSSSGGVRSPLHF. Full variable domain (missing parts from reference TRBV7-9 and TRBJ1-6): DTGVSQNPRHKITKRGQNVTFRCDPISEHNRLYWYRQTLGQGPEFLTYFQNEAQLEKSRLLSDRFSAERPKGSFSTLEIQRTEQGDSAMYLCASSSSGGVRSPLHFGNGTRLTVT.

The chain carries TRBV3-1 (or the pseudogene TRBV3-2) and TRBJ1-1, with 9 bases that match TRBD1. The germline gives CDR1 LGHDT, CDR2 YNNKEL (reference sequence). The CDR3 length is 16 residues. Trimming took 4 bases from V and 7 from J; bases not matched to a gene: 13. This CDR3 is CASSRTSWTGDFEAFF. CDR3 DNA: TGTGCCAGCAGCCGAACTTCCTGGACAGGGGACTTTGAAGCTTTCTTT.

The V gene is TRBV24-1, the J gene TRBJ1-5; TRBD1 is a possible D gene (5 bases). This CDR3 comprises 17 residues. V lost 1 base, J lost 1 base, and 13 bases lay in between. The germline gives CDR1 KGHDR, CDR2 SFDVKD. The DNA of the CDR3 is TGTGCCACCAGTGATTTTCGAAAGGGGCAAAGCAATCAGCCCCAGCATTTT. Its protein product is CATSDFRKGQSNQPQHF.

This rearrangement joins TRBV5-1 to TRBJ2-1; TRBD2 matches 8 bases. The CDR3 contains 13 residues. Germline V gene data show CDR1 as SGHRS and CDR2 as YFSETQ. Germline trimming cut 6 bases from V and 5 bases from J; bases unmatched to any gene: 4. The CDR3 DNA is TGCGCCAGCAAGGCACTAGCGGACAATGAGCAGTTCTTC. As protein: CASKALADNEQFF.

The chain is built from TRBV19 and TRBJ2-1; weak D call: TRBD1 (6 bases). This CDR3 spans 15 amino acids. Trimming took off 7 bases at V and 0 bases at J, with 13 bases between the two ends. Germline V gives CDR1 LNHDA, CDR2 SQIVND (reference sequence). CDR3: CASNAGEVSYNEQFF. The CDR3 DNA follows: TGTGCCAGTAATGCAGGGGAAGTCTCCTACAATGAGCAGTTCTTC.

The chain uses TRBV25-1 and TRBJ2-7; 8 bases map to TRBD2. This CDR3 is 15 amino acids long. V trimming: 4 bases; J trimming: 2 bases; junction bases outside the gene matches: 7. Germline V lookup: CDR1 MGHDK, CDR2 SYGVNS. CDR3 sequence reads: CASSGPPGLAYEQYF. Here the CDR3 DNA reads TGTGCCAGCAGTGGGCCTCCGGGACTAGCCTACGAGCAGTACTTC.

This chain uses TRBV10-3 with TRBJ2-7, with D possibly TRBD2 on 6 matching bases. Trimming removed 6 bases at V and 0 bases at J, with 15 bases between. The CDR3 contains 15 residues. Germline assignment: CDR1 ENHRY and CDR2 SYGVKD. CDR3: CAIREDGSFSYEQYF. In nucleotides, the CDR3 is TGTGCCATCAGGGAGGACGGGAGTTTCTCCTACGAGCAGTACTTC.

The J gene is TRBJ2-5, the V gene TRBV5-5, with D uncertain. The CDR3 covers 13 residues. Germline-derived CDR1 and CDR2 are SGHKS and YYEKEE (reference sequence). The ends were cut back, 6 bases at V and 0 bases at J, with 9 bases in the middle. The CDR3 sequence is CASILEYQETQYF. CDR3 nucleotides: TGTGCCAGCATATTAGAGTACCAAGAGACCCAGTACTTC.

This clone was picked up a small number of times. The chain couples TRBV6-2 or TRBV6-3 to TRBJ1-5; no clear D. The CDR3 is 14 amino acids. Germline V gene sequence: CDR1 MNHEY, CDR2 SVGEGT. V was clipped by 2 bases and J by 5 bases, with 10 bases between them. The CDR3 loop reads CASSYPQEYQPQHF. DNA of the CDR3: TGTGCCAGCAGTTACCCCCAAGAGTATCAGCCCCAGCATTTT.

The chain combines TRBV27 with TRBJ2-3; 8 nucleotides match TRBD2. CDR1 MNHEY and CDR2 SMNVEV come from the germline V gene (reference sequence). CDR3 length: 14 amino acids. V lost 7 bases to trimming and J lost 3 bases; unmatched junction nucleotides: 6. CDR3 bases: TGTGCCAGCACCTCGGGGGGGTGGACAGATACGCAGTATTTT. This codes for CASTSGGWTDTQYF.

Details on this clone: The DNA is left out, because the CDR3 cannot be placed on it with certainty; the CDR3 is given as TCRdb lists it. The V gene is TRBV6-5, the J gene TRBJ1-2; the table's D call, TRBD1, was not checked against the DNA. Germline values: CDR1 MNHEY, CDR2 SVGAGI. The CDR3 numbers 16 amino acids, ends counted. The CDR3 sequence is CASSSSDRVATYGYTF.

This chain connects TRBV7-9 to TRBJ2-5; 9 positions agree with TRBD1. The V and J ends lost 4 bases and 5 bases, in that order; junction bases with no gene match: 5. This CDR3 contains 14 residues. Germline V gives CDR1 SEHNR, CDR2 FQNEAQ (reference sequence). CDR3 nucleotide sequence: TGTGCCAGCAGCTCGCCCGGACAGGGGGAGACCCAGTACTTC. It translates to CASSSPGQGETQYF.

This chain uses TRBV6-5 with TRBJ2-2, with TRBD2 matching over 7 bases. The ends lost 6 bases at V and 1 base at J; junction bases unmatched: 5. CDR1 is MNHEY and CDR2 is SVGAGI in the germline V gene. CDR3 length: 15 amino acids. CDR3 amino acids: CASSQAGMNTGELFF. CDR3 DNA: TGTGCCAGCAGCCAAGCGGGGATGAACACCGGGGAGCTGTTTTTT.

This clone was counted a few times. The rearrangement joins TRBV3-1 (or the pseudogene TRBV3-2) to TRBJ1-2; 8 nucleotides align to TRBD1. CDR1 LGHDT and CDR2 YNNKEL come from the germline V gene (reference sequence). The CDR3 runs 14 residues. The V gene end was trimmed by 3 bases and the J gene end by 8 bases; junction bases not matched to a gene: 8. CDR3 loop: CASSQIQGAGGYTF. DNA of the CDR3: TGTGCCAGCAGCCAGATCCAGGGGGCCGGCGGCTACACCTTC.

The rearrangement joins TRBV6-6 to TRBJ1-6; TRBD1 agrees at 8 bases. The CDR3 totals 15 residues. The J segment lost 9 bases and the V segment lost 1 base, leaving 5 bases of the junction unmatched. Germline CDR1 reads MNHNY; CDR2 reads SVGAGI (reference sequence). The CDR3 bases are TGTGCCAGCAGTTACTTCGGACAGGGTGGTTCACCCCTCCACTTT. It translates to CASSYFGQGGSPLHF.

The gene calls are TRBV10-3 and TRBJ2-1, with 12 bases that match TRBD1. This CDR3 region has 15 residues. Germline CDR1 is ENHRY and CDR2 is SYGVKD. Trimming took 5 bases from V and 9 from J; bases not matched to a gene: 8. Here the CDR3 DNA reads TGTGCCATCAGTCCTGGGGGGACAGGGGGCGGTGAGCAGTTCTTC. Translation gives CAISPGGTGGGEQFF.

This sequence joins TRBV11-2 and TRBJ1-5, with TRBD1 as a possible D gene (5 bases). Trimming removed 1 base at V and 6 bases at J, with 16 bases between. The CDR3 runs 16 residues. Per the germline V gene, CDR1 is SGHAT and CDR2 is FQNNGV. Here the CDR3 DNA reads TGTGCCAGCAGCTTAGGTGGGACTAGGGGTAGTCAGCCCCAGCATTTT. Its protein product is CASSLGGTRGSQPQHF.

For the CDR3, the DNA is TGTGCCAGCAGCTTAGCGGTAGGGGGTAACACTGAAGCTTTCTTT. This translates into CASSLAVGGNTEAFF. The J gene is TRBJ1-1, the V gene TRBV7-9; D may be TRBD1 (6 bases). CDR1 SEHNR and CDR2 FQNEAQ come from the germline V gene (reference sequence). The CDR3 contains 15 residues. V shed 0 bases and J shed 2 bases, with 10 bases lying between them.

The rearrangement links TRBV19 to TRBJ2-4; 8 nucleotides match TRBD2. V shed 5 bases and J 0 bases; nucleotides not matched to a gene: 9. The CDR3 covers 17 residues. Germline V gene sequence: CDR1 LNHDA, CDR2 SQIVND (reference sequence). The CDR3 protein is CASSAAGGAIAKNIQYF. As DNA, the CDR3 is TGTGCCAGTAGTGCTGCGGGGGGTGCCATAGCCAAAAACATTCAGTACTTC.

The chain combines TRBV5-1 with TRBJ1-2, with D perhaps matching TRBD1 (6 bases). Germline V gives CDR1 SGHRS, CDR2 YFSETQ. The CDR3 covers 13 residues. V was clipped by 2 bases and J by 7 bases, with 12 bases between them. Here the CDR3 reads CASSFESGVGYTF. The CDR3 coding sequence is TGCGCCAGCAGCTTTGAGTCAGGGGTTGGCTACACCTTC. Full variable domain (remainder filled in from reference TRBV5-1 and TRBJ1-2): KAGVTQTPRYLIKTRGQQVTLSCSPISGHRSVSWYQQTPGQGLQFLFEYFSETQRNKGNFPGRFSGRQFSNSRSEMNVSTLELGDSALYLCASSFESGVGYTFGSGTRLTVV.

CDR3 amino acids: CASSFGSGNTIYF. As DNA, the CDR3 is TGCGCCAGCAGCTTCGGGTCTGGAAACACCATATATTTT. The chain has TRBV5-1 and TRBJ1-3; D gene unclear. CDR1 and CDR2 (germline): SGHRS, YFSETQ. V lost 2 bases and J 1 base, leaving 4 bases between the germline ends. This CDR3 is 13 amino acids long. Together with reference TRBV5-1 and TRBJ1-3, the CDR3 gives the full variable domain: KAGVTQTPRYLIKTRGQQVTLSCSPISGHRSVSWYQQTPGQGLQFLFEYFSETQRNKGNFPGRFSGRQFSNSRSEMNVSTLELGDSALYLCASSFGSGNTIYFGEGSWLTVV.